This entry lists 27 T cell receptor beta chains sequenced from one sample in a study of T-cell reconstitution after alpha-beta-depleted transplantation in children. For TCRbeta, the library was prepared with unique molecular identifiers. TCRdb itself ran the PCR reads through MiXCR, one entry per CDR3 protein. This sample has 440,000 or so distinct CDR3 sequences, with around 46% found just once. This material consisted of PBMCs, taken before TCRalphabeta/CD19-depleted stem cell transplant. The receptors originated from a girl aged 2-10 years with aplastic anemia, due to receive a stem cell transplant.

In the case of this clonotype: A read error may be the cause here, since a much bigger clone is one base away. The J gene is TRBJ2-3, the V gene TRBV5-1; D perhaps matches TRBD1 (6 bases). The end of the DNA is better explained by TRBJ1-5, so the J call may be wrong. The CDR3 has 14 amino acids. Germline V gives CDR1 SGHRS, CDR2 YFSETQ. CDR3 DNA sequence: TGCGCCAGCAGGATCGGGCCGGGGGCCGATACGCAGCATTTT. This gives the protein CASRIGPGADTQHF.

V gene TRBV20-1 combines with J gene TRBJ1-1; a possible D gene is TRBD1 (6 bases). Germline assignment: CDR1 DFQATT and CDR2 SNEGSKA (reference sequence). The CDR3 contains 14 residues. Trimming cost V 3 bases and J 4 bases, with 15 bases left between them. CDR3 sequence (DNA): TGCAGTGCTAGCCTTACAGGGTGGGGCACTGAAGCTTTCTTT. This codes for CSASLTGWGTEAFF.

This chain uses TRBV5-4 with TRBJ2-7, with D unresolved. The CDR3 contains 12 residues. The germline CDR1 and CDR2 sequences are SGHNT and YYREEE (reference sequence). V lost 0 bases and J lost 6, with 7 bases in between. The CDR3 here is CASSLDGIEQYF. The CDR3 DNA follows: TGTGCCAGCAGCTTGGATGGGATCGAGCAGTACTTC.

This sequence joins TRBV3-1 and TRBJ1-5; D is possibly TRBD1 (6 bases). Trimming removed 1 base at V and 4 bases at J, with 14 bases between. Looked up from germline, CDR1 is LGHDT and CDR2 is YNNKEL (reference sequence). This CDR3 has 16 amino acids. CDR3: CASSQGKGVKNQPQHF. The CDR3 coding sequence is TGTGCCAGCAGCCAAGGCAAGGGGGTTAAAAATCAGCCCCAGCATTTT.

This clonotype was found many times. V gene TRBV12-3 or TRBV12-4 combines with J gene TRBJ2-2, with a tentative D call TRBD1 (6 bases). V dropped 9 bases and J dropped 2 bases, with 13 bases sitting between them. CDR3 length: 14 amino acids. The CDR3, as DNA: TGTGCCAGTAAACGGACAGCTAACACCGGGGAGCTGTTTTTT. Its protein is CASKRTANTGELFF.

J is TRBJ1-2 and V is TRBV29-1; 10 nucleotides agree with TRBD1. CDR1 is SQVTM, CDR2 ANQGSEA, per germline. This CDR3 has 13 residues. Trimming at V came to 7 bases and at J to 8 bases, leaving 10 bases not matched to a gene. CDR3 residues: CSALDRGLGGYTF. The CDR3 DNA follows: TGCAGCGCCCTCGACAGGGGGCTCGGGGGCTACACCTTC.

The chain recombines TRBV3-1 with TRBJ2-7, with a possible D match to TRBD2 (5 bases). This CDR3 spans 14 amino acids. V lost 0 bases, J lost 3 bases, and 9 bases lay in between. CDR1 LGHDT and CDR2 YNNKEL come from the germline V gene (reference sequence). Here the CDR3 reads CASSQDPSIYEQYF. In DNA form, the CDR3 reads TGTGCCAGCAGCCAAGACCCTAGCATCTACGAGCAGTACTTC.

This clonotype was found a few times. The V call is TRBV27, the J call TRBJ1-1; 7 bases are a match to TRBD1. CDR1 and CDR2 (germline): MNHEY, SMNVEV (reference sequence). The junction had 9 bases not matched to a gene; V was cut back by 8 bases and J by 3 bases. The CDR3 is 14 residues long. In nucleotides, the CDR3 is TGTGCCAGCCGCCTTCCAACAGGGGACACTGAAGCTTTCTTT. This encodes CASRLPTGDTEAFF.

The chain links TRBV20-1 to TRBJ2-7; no firm D call. There are 11 residues in the CDR3. Looked up from germline, CDR1 is DFQATT and CDR2 is SNEGSKA (reference sequence). In DNA, the CDR3 is TGCAGCGGCTGGAGCTCCTACGAGCAGTACTTC. Translation gives CSGWSSYEQYF.

This chain links TRBV29-1 with TRBJ2-3, with 9 nucleotides matching TRBD2. J lost 4 bases, V lost 3 bases, and 5 bases had no gene match. The CDR3 is 14 residues long. Germline CDR1 reads SQVTM; CDR2 reads ANQGSEA. The CDR3 protein is CSVDAGGTSDTQYF. Written as DNA, the CDR3 is TGCAGCGTTGACGCGGGGGGGACTTCAGATACGCAGTATTTT.

As regards this clonotype: The junction departs from germline at one end; a sequencing error may be responsible. V and J are TRBV5-1 and TRBJ1-6; 9 bases match TRBD1. This CDR3 is 15 amino acids long. Germline V lookup: CDR1 SGHRS, CDR2 YFSETQ. In DNA form, the CDR3 reads TGCGCCAGCAGCTCAGGACAGGGGTATAGTTCACCCCTCCACTTT. It yields the protein CASSSGQGYSSPLHF. Using reference TRBV5-1 and TRBJ1-6 for the parts outside the CDR3, the full variable domain is KAGVTQTPRYLIKTRGQQVTLSCSPISGHRSVSWYQQTPGQGLQFLFEYFSETQRNKGNFPGRFSGRQFSNSRSEMNVSTLELGDSALYLCASSSGQGYSSPLHFGNGTRLTVT.

This clonotype has just a few counts. The chain employs TRBV20-1 and TRBJ2-3, with D perhaps TRBD1 (5 bases). The CDR3 totals 14 residues. The V and J ends lost 6 bases and 1 base respectively, with 14 bases between them. Per germline, CDR1 DFQATT and CDR2 SNEGSKA (reference sequence). The CDR3: CSASARGGTDTQYF. The CDR3 DNA follows: TGCAGTGCGTCCGCTAGGGGTGGCACAGATACGCAGTATTTT.

This clonotype was observed at least ten times. The chain employs TRBV5-1 and TRBJ1-5; 9 bases align to TRBD1. CDR1 and CDR2 (germline): SGHRS, YFSETQ. With V trimmed by 2 bases and J by 4 bases, 1 base remained unmatched. The CDR3 spans 14 residues. As DNA, the CDR3 is TGCGCCAGCAGCTTTGGGACAGGGAATCAGCCCCAGCATTTT. Translation: CASSFGTGNQPQHF.

This clonotype occurred many times. V is TRBV6-2 or TRBV6-3 and J is TRBJ2-4; 9 bases line up with TRBD1. V dropped 7 bases and J dropped 1; count of bases not matched to a gene: 2. Germline V gene data show CDR1 as MNHEY and CDR2 as SVGEGT. CDR3 length: 14 amino acids. CDR3 loop: CASKQGAAKNIQYF. The CDR3 nucleotides read TGTGCCAGCAAACAGGGGGCGGCCAAAAACATTCAGTACTTC.

This clonotype was picked up a small number of times. The chain uses TRBV20-1 and TRBJ2-3, with TRBD1 as a possible D gene (6 bases). This CDR3 contains 11 residues. Germline V gene sequence: CDR1 DFQATT, CDR2 SNEGSKA (reference sequence). Between the trimmed V and J ends, which lost 6 bases and 4 bases, there was a span of 8 bases. The CDR3 is CSANRADTQYF. DNA for the CDR3: TGCAGTGCGAACAGGGCAGATACGCAGTATTTT.

This clonotype was detected many times. V and J are TRBV20-1 and TRBJ2-2; 10 bases are a match to TRBD2. This CDR3 region has 16 residues. In germline, CDR1 is DFQATT, CDR2 SNEGSKA (reference sequence). The trim removed 1 base at V and 2 bases at J, leaving 4 bases unmatched. The CDR3 loop is CSARGASGSNTGELFF. As DNA, the CDR3 is TGCAGTGCTAGAGGAGCTAGCGGGAGTAACACCGGGGAGCTGTTTTTT.

This clonotype came up a few times. The rearrangement links TRBV5-5 to TRBJ2-1, with 9 bases aligning to TRBD2. The CDR3 contains 17 residues. In germline, CDR1 is SGHKS, CDR2 YYEKEE (reference sequence). V gave up 1 base and J gave up 4 bases; unmatched junction bases: 9. CDR3 region: CASSLPAGGLLYNEQFF. The CDR3 DNA sequence: TGTGCCAGCAGCTTGCCGGCGGGGGGGCTATTGTACAATGAGCAGTTCTTC.

This clonotype was counted many times. V and J are TRBV10-3 and TRBJ1-1, with 12 positions matching TRBD1. The trim removed 6 bases at V and 7 bases at J, leaving 6 bases unmatched. The CDR3 is 14 residues long. Germline V lookup: CDR1 ENHRY, CDR2 SYGVKD. The CDR3 is CAIRKGQGADEAFF. The DNA of the CDR3 is TGTGCCATCAGGAAGGGACAGGGGGCGGATGAAGCTTTCTTT.

This clonotype was found many times. J is TRBJ2-5 and V is TRBV6-1; TRBD1 might be the D (6 bases). The CDR3 is 14 residues long. The V and J ends lost 7 bases and 7 bases respectively, with 19 bases between them. Per germline, CDR1 MNHNS and CDR2 SASEGT. CDR3 in amino acids: CASTYLPLGGTQYF. For the CDR3, the DNA is TGTGCCAGCACCTATCTTCCCTTAGGGGGGACCCAGTACTTC.

This rearrangement joins TRBV12-3 or TRBV12-4 to TRBJ2-3, with 9 bases identical to TRBD1. The V segment lost 10 bases and the J segment 4 bases; nucleotides outside the gene matches: 12. The CDR3 is 15 amino acids. CDR3 loop: CAIDIGTGSSDTQYF. In nucleotides, the CDR3 is TGTGCCATCGACATTGGGACAGGGAGCTCAGATACGCAGTATTTT.

This clonotype has more than one count but fewer than ten. The V call is TRBV15, the J call TRBJ1-1; 7 bases line up with TRBD1. The CDR3 contains 14 residues. CDR1 is LNHNV, CDR2 YYDKDF, per germline (reference sequence). J lost 0 bases, V lost 8 bases, and 6 bases had no gene match. The CDR3 loop is CATAEDRLNTEAFF. The CDR3 nucleotides are TGTGCCACCGCAGAGGACAGGTTGAACACTGAAGCTTTCTTT.

The genes are TRBV20-1 and TRBJ1-5; D remains ambiguous. This CDR3 has 13 amino acids. Trimming cost V 3 bases and J 3 bases, with 9 bases left between them. From germline, CDR1 is DFQATT and CDR2 SNEGSKA (reference sequence). This chain's CDR3 is CSASLTINQPQHF. DNA for the CDR3: TGCAGTGCTAGTCTGACAATCAATCAGCCCCAGCATTTT.

The V call is TRBV5-1, the J call TRBJ2-1; 7 nucleotides align to TRBD2. V was clipped by 9 bases and J by 7 bases; unmatched bases: 13. The CDR3 consists of 14 residues. CDR1 and CDR2 (germline): SGHRS, YFSETQ. CDR3 protein: CATTLAGLGNEQFF. CDR3 DNA sequence: TGCGCCACCACGTTAGCGGGCCTGGGGAATGAGCAGTTCTTC.

This clonotype was observed at least ten times. The V and J genes are TRBV20-1 and TRBJ2-1; 7 bases line up with TRBD2. Germline V gene lookup returns CDR1 DFQATT and CDR2 SNEGSKA (reference sequence). There are 17 residues in the CDR3. The junction had 18 bases not matched to a gene; V was cut back by 3 bases and J by 7 bases. CDR3 bases: TGCAGTGCTAGTGGGACTATCTACGGGATTTACCGGAATGAGCAGTTCTTC. Translation gives CSASGTIYGIYRNEQFF.

Many counts were recorded for this clonotype. The rearrangement links TRBV6-6 to TRBJ2-1, with TRBD1 matching 8 bases. The CDR3 consists of 15 residues. Germline CDR1 reads MNHNY; CDR2 reads SVGAGI (reference sequence). After removal of 6 bases from V and 8 bases from J, the junction contained 12 bases not matched to a gene. The CDR3 loop reads CASRTGQGGWDEQFF. DNA of the CDR3: TGTGCCAGCAGAACAGGACAGGGAGGCTGGGATGAGCAGTTCTTC.

This clonotype was recorded at least ten times. This chain connects TRBV3-1 to TRBJ2-4; 9 bases match TRBD1. From germline, CDR1 is LGHDT and CDR2 YNNKEL (reference sequence). This CDR3 comprises 15 residues. Trimming at V came to 4 bases and at J to 6 bases, leaving 7 bases not matched to a gene. The CDR3 region is CASSPTGQGPNIQYF. In nucleotides, the CDR3 is TGTGCCAGCAGCCCAACCGGACAGGGGCCAAACATTCAGTACTTC.

The sample holds many counts of this clonotype. The CDR3 DNA follows: TGCGCCAGCAGTGAGTGGACAGGGGGCACTGAAGCTTTCTTT. It yields the protein CASSEWTGGTEAFF. The chain couples TRBV10-1 to TRBJ1-1; 10 positions match TRBD1. The CDR3 is made up of 14 amino acids. Trimming removed 1 base from V and 4 bases from J; junction bases left unmatched: 0. Per the germline V gene, CDR1 is WNHNN and CDR2 is SYGVQD (reference sequence).